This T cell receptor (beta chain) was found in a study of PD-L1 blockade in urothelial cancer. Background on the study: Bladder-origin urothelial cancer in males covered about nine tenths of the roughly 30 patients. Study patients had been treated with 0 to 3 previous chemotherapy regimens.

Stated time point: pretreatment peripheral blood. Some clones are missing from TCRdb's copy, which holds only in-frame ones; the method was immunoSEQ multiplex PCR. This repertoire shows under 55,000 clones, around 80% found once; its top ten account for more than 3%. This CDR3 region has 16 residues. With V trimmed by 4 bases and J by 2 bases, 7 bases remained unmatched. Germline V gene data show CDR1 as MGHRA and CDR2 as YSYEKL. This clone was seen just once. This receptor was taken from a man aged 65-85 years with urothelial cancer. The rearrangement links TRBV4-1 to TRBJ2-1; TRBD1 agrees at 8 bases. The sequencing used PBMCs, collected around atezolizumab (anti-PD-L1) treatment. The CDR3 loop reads CASSRTGSFPYNEQFF. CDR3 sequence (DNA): TGCGCCAGCAGCCGGACAGGGTCCTTCCCCTACAATGAGCAGTTCTTC.